The 26 T cell receptor beta chains below come from one sample, sequenced in a study of cytomegalovirus exposure and HLA in healthy donors (dated by TCRdb to 2016 to 2017). The method was the immunoSEQ multiplex PCR assay. For the multiplex PCR, a mixture combining 60 forward primers for TCR Vbeta segments and 13 reverse primers for TCR Jbeta segments was used. The immuneACCESS repertoire file appears here via TCRdb, limited to in-frame rearrangements. These files lack a portion of the clones; in checked studies, under half of the deficit traces to unresolved V genes, and the cause of the others is not known. This sample has about 190,000 clones in its table, and around four fifths of those were observed once. Clones ranked in the top ten supply approximately 1% of the sample. The sequenced sample consisted of PBMCs. Source of these receptors: a woman aged 40-49 years in good health and CMV-seronegative.

This chain connects TRBV11-2 to TRBJ2-1; D may be TRBD2 (5 bases). CDR3 length equals 16 residues. Germline assignment: CDR1 SGHAT and CDR2 FQNNGV. The V end was cut by 5 bases, the J end by 2 bases, with 16 bases between. CDR3 coding DNA: TGTGCCAGCAGCCAATCCCCCAGCGGCACCTACAATGAGCAGTTCTTC. This encodes CASSQSPSGTYNEQFF.

The V call is TRBV7-2, the J call TRBJ1-6, with TRBD1 as a possible D gene (6 bases). The CDR3 is 14 residues long. Germline V lookup: CDR1 SGHTA, CDR2 FQGNSA. Between the trimmed V and J ends, which lost 6 bases and 9 bases, there was a span of 15 bases. CDR3 DNA: TGTGCCAGCAGTTCCGGGGGGCCGAGTTCACCCCTCCACTTT. This sequence encodes CASSSGGPSSPLHF.

V is TRBV5-1 and J is TRBJ1-2; maybe TRBD1 (5 bases). V was pared by 6 bases and J by 2 bases, with 20 bases between. The CDR3 totals 16 residues. Germline V CDR1 and CDR2: SGHRS, YFSETQ. The CDR3 spells CASTIVGAGVNYGYTF. The CDR3 DNA is TGCGCCAGCACCATTGTTGGGGCAGGCGTGAACTATGGCTACACCTTC.

The gene calls are TRBV9 and TRBJ2-3; 9 bases align to TRBD2. Germline V gives CDR1 SGDLS, CDR2 YYNGEE. CDR3 length equals 18 residues. Unmatched junction bases numbered 12, after V lost 0 bases and J lost 4 bases. The CDR3 sequence: CASSVERTLAGGPDTQYF. The CDR3 nucleotides read TGTGCCAGCAGCGTAGAAAGGACCTTGGCGGGAGGGCCAGATACGCAGTATTTT. Complete variable domain (other parts from reference TRBV9 and TRBJ2-3): DSGVTQTPKHLITATGQRVTLRCSPRSGDLSVYWYQQSLDQGLQFLIQYYNGEERAKGNILERFSAQQFPDLHSELNLSSLELGDSALYFCASSVERTLAGGPDTQYFGPGTRLTVL.

The rearrangement uses TRBV10-3 and TRBJ1-5, with 7 positions matching TRBD1. This CDR3 is 17 amino acids long. V lost 5 bases, J lost 4 bases, and 14 bases stayed unmatched. Germline values: CDR1 ENHRY, CDR2 SYGVKD. The CDR3 sequence is CAISPYLSWDSNQPQHF. CDR3 sequence (DNA): TGTGCCATCAGTCCTTACCTTAGCTGGGACAGTAATCAGCCCCAGCATTTT.

This chain uses TRBV5-6 with TRBJ2-2; perhaps TRBD2 as D (5 bases). CDR1 and CDR2 from the germline V gene are SGHDT and YYEEEE. V dropped 4 bases and J dropped 3 bases, with 10 bases sitting between them. CDR3 length: 14 residues. The CDR3 region is CASSPTRYTGELFF. Here the CDR3 DNA reads TGTGCCAGCAGCCCCACTAGATACACCGGGGAGCTGTTTTTT.

The chain employs TRBV11-3 and TRBJ1-1; 9 positions match TRBD1. CDR3 size: 13 residues. Germline V gives CDR1 SGHNT, CDR2 YENEEA. V shed 4 bases, J shed 10 bases, and the junction held 7 bases outside the gene matches. The CDR3, as DNA: TGTGCCAGCAGCTCCGTGGGACAGGGTGCAGCTTTCTTT. It yields the protein CASSSVGQGAAFF.

The chain is built from TRBV29-1 and TRBJ2-1, with 10 nucleotides matching TRBD2. In germline, CDR1 is SQVTM, CDR2 ANQGSEA. The J segment lost 4 bases and the V segment lost 3 bases, leaving 9 bases of the junction unmatched. The CDR3 spans 16 residues. CDR3 nucleotide sequence: TGCAGCGTTGACCCGACTAGCGGGCAAAATTACAATGAGCAGTTCTTC. Translation gives CSVDPTSGQNYNEQFF.

V usage is TRBV19 and J usage is TRBJ2-1; 7 bases align to TRBD2. The CDR3 sequence is 13 residues long. Trimming cost V 4 bases and J 8 bases; bases outside gene matches: 5. Germline V gene data show CDR1 as LNHDA and CDR2 as SQIVND (reference sequence). In nucleotides, the CDR3 is TGTGCCAGTAGTAGCGGGAGAGGTGATGAGCAGTTCTTC. Its translation: CASSSGRGDEQFF.

The chain carries TRBV7-3 and TRBJ1-2; 7 bases fit TRBD1. From germline, CDR1 is SGHTA and CDR2 FQGTGA. This CDR3 has 17 residues. Trimming took 4 bases from V and 0 from J; bases not matched to a gene: 11. The CDR3 DNA reads TGTGCCAGCAGCTCCCCGTCCACAGGGGACACTAACTATGGCTACACCTTC. Its translation: CASSSPSTGDTNYGYTF.

The rearrangement joins TRBV19 to TRBJ2-1, with D possibly matching TRBD2 (6 bases). This CDR3 region has 14 residues. Trimming pared 8 bases from V and 7 bases from J, leaving 18 bases between. Germline-derived CDR1 and CDR2 are LNHDA and SQIVND (reference sequence). The CDR3 nucleotides are TGTGCCAGTGGACGTGGCCACCGGGGGAATGAGCAGTTCTTC. It yields the protein CASGRGHRGNEQFF. The full variable domain, rest sourced from reference TRBV19 and TRBJ2-1, is DGGITQSPKYLFRKEGQNVTLSCEQNLNHDAMYWYRQDPGQGLRLIYYSQIVNDFQKGDIAEGYSVSREKKESFPLTVTSAQKNPTAFYLCASGRGHRGNEQFFGPGTRLTVL.

The chain uses TRBV30 and TRBJ2-3; D gene uncertain. Trimming left V 2 bases short and J 6 bases short, with 12 bases between. The CDR3 has 13 amino acids. Germline-derived CDR1 and CDR2 are GTSNPN and SVGIG (reference sequence). The CDR3, as DNA: TGTGCCTGGAGTCGGTACCTGTCCGATACGCAGTATTTT. Translated: CAWSRYLSDTQYF.

CDR3 residues: CASSPPTLNTEAFF. CDR3 DNA sequence: TGTGCCAGCAGTCCCCCGACTCTGAACACTGAAGCTTTCTTT. The chain has TRBV28 and TRBJ1-1; D gene unclear. The germline V gene has CDR1 MDHEN and CDR2 SYDVKM. The CDR3 extends over 14 amino acids. Trimming took off 5 bases at V and 0 bases at J, with 10 bases between the two ends.

The chain is built from TRBV7-2 and TRBJ1-1, with TRBD1 matching over 7 bases. CDR3 length: 15 amino acids. J was trimmed by 0 bases and V by 5 bases; bases with no gene match: 6. Germline V CDR1 and CDR2: SGHTA, FQGNSA. The CDR3 loop is CASSARTGVNTEAFF. The CDR3 bases are TGTGCCAGCAGCGCCCGGACAGGAGTGAACACTGAAGCTTTCTTT.

This clone was found a few times. V and J are TRBV29-1 and TRBJ2-1; 11 nucleotides line up with TRBD2. With 7 bases clipped from V and 0 bases from J, the junction kept 5 bases outside the gene matches. CDR1 and CDR2 (germline): SQVTM, ANQGSEA. CDR3 length: 15 amino acids. The CDR3 region is CSELAGASSYNEQFF. The DNA for the CDR3 is TGCAGCGAACTAGCGGGAGCCAGCTCCTACAATGAGCAGTTCTTC.

The chain uses TRBV2 and TRBJ1-2; maybe TRBD1 (6 bases). Germline V gene sequence: CDR1 SNHLY, CDR2 FYNNEI. V was clipped by 6 bases and J by 8 bases, with 13 bases between them. This CDR3 contains 12 residues. The CDR3 sequence is CASRRDTKGYTF. CDR3 bases: TGTGCCAGCAGGAGGGACACAAAGGGCTACACCTTC.

The J gene is TRBJ2-1, the V gene TRBV10-3; tentative D call: TRBD2 (6 bases). Germline V gene lookup returns CDR1 ENHRY and CDR2 SYGVKD. Trimming removed 6 bases from V and 8 bases from J, with 23 bases in between. The CDR3 covers 16 residues. For the CDR3, the DNA is TGTGCCATCAGGAGTCCCCCCGGGGGAGCAACCCATGAGCAGTTCTTC. Its translation is CAIRSPPGGATHEQFF.

This sequence joins TRBV7-8 and TRBJ2-5, with 8 bases fitting TRBD2. V lost 1 base and J lost 0; bases outside the gene matches: 4. The CDR3 totals 16 residues. Per germline, CDR1 SGHVS and CDR2 FQNEAQ. The CDR3 spells CASSLVAGLYQETQYF. The CDR3 DNA follows: TGTGCCAGCAGCTTAGTAGCGGGACTGTACCAAGAGACCCAGTACTTC.

In its sample, this clone was seen a few times. The rearrangement links TRBV19 to TRBJ1-1; D is possibly TRBD1 (5 bases). Trimming left V 5 bases short and J 4 bases short, with 14 bases between. The CDR3 is 14 residues long. Germline V CDR1 and CDR2: LNHDA, SQIVND (reference sequence). The CDR3 spells CASSRIQGSTEAFF. CDR3 DNA: TGTGCCAGTAGTCGGATTCAGGGATCCACTGAAGCTTTCTTT. The entire variable domain, with the rest obtained from reference TRBV19 and TRBJ1-1, is as follows: DGGITQSPKYLFRKEGQNVTLSCEQNLNHDAMYWYRQDPGQGLRLIYYSQIVNDFQKGDIAEGYSVSREKKESFPLTVTSAQKNPTAFYLCASSRIQGSTEAFFGQGTRLTVV.

This clone has a handful of counts. The rearrangement uses TRBV4-1 and TRBJ1-6, with 10 bases identical to TRBD1. The V and J ends lost 1 base and 7 bases, in that order; junction bases with no gene match: 1. CDR1 and CDR2 (germline): MGHRA, YSYEKL. The CDR3 runs 15 residues. Here the CDR3 DNA reads TGCGCCAGCAGCCAAGGACAGGGGGCGAATTCACCCCTCCACTTT. Its protein is CASSQGQGANSPLHF.

V is TRBV10-3 and J is TRBJ2-1; 11 bases map to TRBD2. J was trimmed by 5 bases and V by 4 bases; bases with no gene match: 4. Germline V CDR1 and CDR2: ENHRY, SYGVKD. This CDR3 contains 15 residues. The CDR3 DNA reads TGTGCCATCAGTGGACTAGCGGGAAGACACAATGAGCAGTTCTTC. Translation: CAISGLAGRHNEQFF.

The V call is TRBV6-6, the J call TRBJ1-5; 9 nucleotides line up with TRBD1. V lost 6 bases and J lost 1; bases outside the gene matches: 7. The germline CDR1 and CDR2 sequences are MNHNY and SVGAGI (reference sequence). The CDR3 is 16 amino acids. CDR3 amino acids: CASSRTGVRSNQPQHF. CDR3 in DNA: TGTGCCAGCAGCCGGACAGGGGTAAGGAGCAATCAGCCCCAGCATTTT.

This clone appeared a few times. A junction boundary mismatches the germline segment, possibly from a read error. The chain joins TRBV7-2 to TRBJ1-2; possibly TRBD1 for D (6 bases). This CDR3 contains 13 residues. Germline-derived CDR1 and CDR2 are SGHTA and FQGNSA. CDR3 sequence (DNA): TGTGCCAGCAGCTTAGGGGCCCAAGGACAGTTATCCTTC. This translates into CASSLGAQGQLSF. The variable domain in full, completed from reference TRBV7-2 and TRBJ1-2, reads GAGVSQSPSNKVTEKGKDVELRCDPISGHTALYWYRQSLGQGLEFLIYFQGNSAPDKSGLPSDRFSAERTGGSVSTLTIQRTQQEDSAVYLCASSLGAQGQLSFGSGTRLTVV.

The CDR3 sequence is CASSQEVRGLEQYF. The CDR3 coding sequence is TGCGCCAGCAGCCAAGAGGTCAGGGGGCTGGAGCAGTACTTC. The chain couples TRBV4-1 to TRBJ2-7; 8 nucleotides line up with TRBD1. V dropped 0 bases and J dropped 7; count of bases not matched to a gene: 5. There are 14 residues in the CDR3. The germline gives CDR1 MGHRA, CDR2 YSYEKL.

V usage is TRBV7-8 and J usage is TRBJ1-1, with D unclear. CDR3 length: 15 residues. Germline lookup yields CDR1 SGHVS and CDR2 FQNEAQ. Trimming cost V 7 bases and J 3 bases, with 18 bases left between them. The CDR3 region is CASNLRVAVDTEAFF. The CDR3 DNA reads as TGTGCCAGCAATCTCCGGGTGGCGGTTGACACTGAAGCTTTCTTT.

The chain couples TRBV11-3 to TRBJ2-3, with 9 bases identical to TRBD1. The V gene's germline CDR1 is SGHNT and CDR2 YENEEA. With 8 bases clipped from V and 1 base from J, the junction kept 10 bases outside the gene matches. There are 16 residues in the CDR3. The CDR3 DNA follows: TGTGCCAGCTGTGCTGGGGACAGGGTCCGCACAGATACGCAGTATTTT. It specifies CASCAGDRVRTDTQYF. Using reference TRBV11-3 and TRBJ2-3 for the parts outside the CDR3, the full variable domain is EAGVVQSPRYKIIEKKQPVAFWCNPISGHNTLYWYLQNLGQGPELLIRYENEEAVDDSQLPKDRFSAERLKGVDSTLKIQPAELGDSAVYLCASCAGDRVRTDTQYFGPGTRLTVL.